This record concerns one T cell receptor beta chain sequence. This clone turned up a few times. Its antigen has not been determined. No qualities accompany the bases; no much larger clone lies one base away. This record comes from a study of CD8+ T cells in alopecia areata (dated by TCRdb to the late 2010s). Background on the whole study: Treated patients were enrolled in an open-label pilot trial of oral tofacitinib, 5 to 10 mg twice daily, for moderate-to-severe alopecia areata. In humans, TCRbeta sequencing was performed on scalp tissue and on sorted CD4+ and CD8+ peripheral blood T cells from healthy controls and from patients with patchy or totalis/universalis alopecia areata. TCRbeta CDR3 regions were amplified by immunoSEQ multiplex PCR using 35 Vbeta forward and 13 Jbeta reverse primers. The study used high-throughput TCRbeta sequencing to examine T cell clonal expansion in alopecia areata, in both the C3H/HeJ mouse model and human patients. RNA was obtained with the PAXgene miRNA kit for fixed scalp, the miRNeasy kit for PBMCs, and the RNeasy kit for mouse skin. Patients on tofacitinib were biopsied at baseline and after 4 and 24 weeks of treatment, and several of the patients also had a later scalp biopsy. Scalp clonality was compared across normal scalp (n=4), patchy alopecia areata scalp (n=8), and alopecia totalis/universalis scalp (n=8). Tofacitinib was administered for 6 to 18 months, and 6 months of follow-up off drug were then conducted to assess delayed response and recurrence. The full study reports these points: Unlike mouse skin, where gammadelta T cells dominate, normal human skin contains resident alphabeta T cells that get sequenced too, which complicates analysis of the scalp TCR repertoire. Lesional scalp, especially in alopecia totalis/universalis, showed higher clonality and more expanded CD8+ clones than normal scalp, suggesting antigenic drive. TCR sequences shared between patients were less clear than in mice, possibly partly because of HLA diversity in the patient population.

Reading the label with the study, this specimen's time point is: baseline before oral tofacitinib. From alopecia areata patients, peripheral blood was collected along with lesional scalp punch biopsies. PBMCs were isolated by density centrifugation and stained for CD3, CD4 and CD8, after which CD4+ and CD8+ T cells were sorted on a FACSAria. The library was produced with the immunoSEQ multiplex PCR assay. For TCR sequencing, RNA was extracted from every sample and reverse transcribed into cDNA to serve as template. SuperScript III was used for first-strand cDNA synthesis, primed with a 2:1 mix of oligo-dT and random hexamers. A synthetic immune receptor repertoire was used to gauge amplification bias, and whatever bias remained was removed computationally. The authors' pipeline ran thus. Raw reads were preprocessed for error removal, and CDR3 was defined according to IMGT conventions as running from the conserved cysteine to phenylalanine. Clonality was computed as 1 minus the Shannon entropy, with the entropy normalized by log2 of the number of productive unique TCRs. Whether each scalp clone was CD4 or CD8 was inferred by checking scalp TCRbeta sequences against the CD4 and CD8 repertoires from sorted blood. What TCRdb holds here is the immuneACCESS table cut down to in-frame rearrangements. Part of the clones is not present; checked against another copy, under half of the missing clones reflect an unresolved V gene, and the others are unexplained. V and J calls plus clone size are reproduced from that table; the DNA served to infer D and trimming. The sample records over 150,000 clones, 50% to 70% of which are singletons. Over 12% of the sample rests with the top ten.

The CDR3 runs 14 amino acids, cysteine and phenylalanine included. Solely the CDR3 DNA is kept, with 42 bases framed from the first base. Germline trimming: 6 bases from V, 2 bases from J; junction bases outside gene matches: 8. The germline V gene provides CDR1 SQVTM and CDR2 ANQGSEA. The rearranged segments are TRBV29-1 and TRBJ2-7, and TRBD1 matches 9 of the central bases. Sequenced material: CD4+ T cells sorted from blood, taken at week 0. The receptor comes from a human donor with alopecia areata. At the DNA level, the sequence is TGCAGCGTCGGAGGGGGACAGGGAACCTACGAGCAGTACTTC. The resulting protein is CSVGGGQGTYEQYF.